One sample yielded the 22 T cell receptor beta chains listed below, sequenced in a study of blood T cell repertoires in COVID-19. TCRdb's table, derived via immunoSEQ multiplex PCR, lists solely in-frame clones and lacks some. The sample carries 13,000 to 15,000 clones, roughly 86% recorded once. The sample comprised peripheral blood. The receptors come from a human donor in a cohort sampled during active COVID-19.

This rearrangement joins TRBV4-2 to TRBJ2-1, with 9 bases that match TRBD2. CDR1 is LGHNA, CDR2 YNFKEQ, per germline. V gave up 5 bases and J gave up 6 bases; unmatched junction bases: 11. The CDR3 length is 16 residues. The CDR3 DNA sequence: TGTGCCAGCAGCTCCAGGTGGGTAGCGGGGGCCAATGAGCAGTTCTTC. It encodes CASSSRWVAGANEQFF.

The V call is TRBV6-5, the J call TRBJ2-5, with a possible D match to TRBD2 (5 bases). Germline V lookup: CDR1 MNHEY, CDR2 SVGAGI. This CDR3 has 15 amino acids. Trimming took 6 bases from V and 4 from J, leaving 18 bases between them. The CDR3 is CASSHPPSGRETQYF. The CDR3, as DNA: TGTGCCAGCAGCCACCCCCCATCGGGGAGAGAGACCCAGTACTTC.

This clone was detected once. The CDR3 spells CASSVSGLNTEAFF. CDR3 in DNA: TGTGCCAGCAGCGTATCCGGGTTGAACACTGAAGCTTTCTTT. V is TRBV9 and J is TRBJ1-1, with no clear D. The length of the CDR3 is 14 residues. Trimming pared 1 base from V and 0 bases from J, leaving 7 bases between. CDR1 is SGDLS, CDR2 YYNGEE, per germline.

The CDR3 loop reads CASGLVIERSGNTIYF. The CDR3 bases are TGTGCTAGTGGTTTGGTAATTGAGCGCTCTGGAAACACCATATATTTT. The J gene is TRBJ1-3, the V gene TRBV12-5; D is ambiguous. V lost 0 bases and J 0 bases, leaving 9 bases between the germline ends. Germline CDR1 and CDR2: LGHNT and FRNRAP. The CDR3 totals 16 residues.

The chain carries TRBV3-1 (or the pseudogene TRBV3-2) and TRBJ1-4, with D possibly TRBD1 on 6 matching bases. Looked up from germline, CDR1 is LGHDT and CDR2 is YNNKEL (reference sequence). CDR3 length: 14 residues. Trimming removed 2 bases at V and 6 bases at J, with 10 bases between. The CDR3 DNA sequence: TGTGCCAGCAGCCAACGGGGGGCGGATGAAAAACTGTTTTTT. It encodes CASSQRGADEKLFF.

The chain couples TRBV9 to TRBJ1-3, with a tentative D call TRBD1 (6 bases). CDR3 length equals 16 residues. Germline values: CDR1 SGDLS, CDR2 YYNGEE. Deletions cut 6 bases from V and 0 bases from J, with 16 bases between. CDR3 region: CASTRGGSSSGNTIYF. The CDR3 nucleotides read TGTGCCAGCACCCGGGGGGGCTCGAGCTCTGGAAACACCATATATTTT.

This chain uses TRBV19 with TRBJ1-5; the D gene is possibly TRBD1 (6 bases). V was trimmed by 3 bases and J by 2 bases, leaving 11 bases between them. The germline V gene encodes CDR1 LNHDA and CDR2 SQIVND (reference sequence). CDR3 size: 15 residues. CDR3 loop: CASSMGGGGNQPQHF. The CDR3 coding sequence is TGTGCCAGTAGTATGGGAGGGGGGGGCAATCAGCCCCAGCATTTT.

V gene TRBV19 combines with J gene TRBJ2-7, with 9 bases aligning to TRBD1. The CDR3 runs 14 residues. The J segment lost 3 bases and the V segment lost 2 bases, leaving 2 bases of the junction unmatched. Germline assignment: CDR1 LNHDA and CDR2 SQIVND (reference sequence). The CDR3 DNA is TGTGCCAGTAGTATATGGACAGGGGTCTACGAGCAGTACTTC. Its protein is CASSIWTGVYEQYF.

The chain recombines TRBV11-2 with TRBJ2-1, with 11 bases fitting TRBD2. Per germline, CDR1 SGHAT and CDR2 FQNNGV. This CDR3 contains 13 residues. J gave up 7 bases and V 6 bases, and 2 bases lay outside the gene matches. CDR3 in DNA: TGTGCCAGCAGGGGACTAGCGGTTAATGAGCAGTTCTTC. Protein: CASRGLAVNEQFF.

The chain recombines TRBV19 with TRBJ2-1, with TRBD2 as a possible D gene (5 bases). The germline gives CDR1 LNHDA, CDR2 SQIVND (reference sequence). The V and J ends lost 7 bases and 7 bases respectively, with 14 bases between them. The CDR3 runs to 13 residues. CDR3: CASTVGSYNEQFF. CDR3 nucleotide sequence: TGTGCCAGTACTGTGGGGAGCTATAATGAGCAGTTCTTC.

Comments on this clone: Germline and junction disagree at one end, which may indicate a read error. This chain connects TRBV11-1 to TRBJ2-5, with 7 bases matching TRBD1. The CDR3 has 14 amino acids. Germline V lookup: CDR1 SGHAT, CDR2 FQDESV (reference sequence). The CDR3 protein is CASSSRDSRRSLNF. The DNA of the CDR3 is TGTGCCAGCAGCTCCCGGGACAGTCGGAGATCCTTAAACTTC. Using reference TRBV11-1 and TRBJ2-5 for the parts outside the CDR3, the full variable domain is EAEVAQSPRYKITEKSQAVAFWCDPISGHATLYWYRQILGQGPELLVQFQDESVVDDSQLPKDRFSAERLKGVDSTLKIQPAELGDSAMYLCASSSRDSRRSLNFGPGTRLLVL.

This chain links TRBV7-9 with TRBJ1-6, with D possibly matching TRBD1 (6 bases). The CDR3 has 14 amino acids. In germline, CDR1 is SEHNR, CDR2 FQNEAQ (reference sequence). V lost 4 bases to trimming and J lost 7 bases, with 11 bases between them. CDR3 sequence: CASSSGQGNSPLHF. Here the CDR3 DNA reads TGTGCCAGCAGCTCGGGACAAGGGAATTCACCCCTCCACTTT.

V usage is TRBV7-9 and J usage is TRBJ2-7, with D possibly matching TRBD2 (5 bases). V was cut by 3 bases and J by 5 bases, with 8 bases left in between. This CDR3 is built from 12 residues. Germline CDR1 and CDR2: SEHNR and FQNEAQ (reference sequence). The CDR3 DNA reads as TGTGCCAGCAGCTTCGGGGTCCACGAGCAGTACTTC. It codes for CASSFGVHEQYF.

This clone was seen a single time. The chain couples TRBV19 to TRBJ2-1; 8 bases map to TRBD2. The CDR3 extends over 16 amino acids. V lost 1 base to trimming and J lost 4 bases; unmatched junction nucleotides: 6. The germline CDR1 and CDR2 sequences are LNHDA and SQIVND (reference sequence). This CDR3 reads CASSIAGGGPYNEQFF. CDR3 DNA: TGTGCCAGTAGTATAGCTGGCGGGGGGCCGTACAATGAGCAGTTCTTC.

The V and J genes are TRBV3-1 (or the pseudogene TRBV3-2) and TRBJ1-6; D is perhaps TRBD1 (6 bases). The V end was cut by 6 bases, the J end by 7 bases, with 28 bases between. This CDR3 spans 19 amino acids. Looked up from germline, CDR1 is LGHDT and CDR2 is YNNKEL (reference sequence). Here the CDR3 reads CASSGSISSQGRRNSPLHF. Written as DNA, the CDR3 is TGTGCCAGCAGTGGATCCATATCGTCGCAGGGGCGCCGGAATTCACCCCTCCACTTT.

The CDR3 DNA is TGTGCCAGTAGTATATACCCCGGACAGGGTATAAATGAAAAACTGTTTTTT. Amino acid sequence: CASSIYPGQGINEKLFF. The V and J genes are TRBV19 and TRBJ1-4; 8 bases map to TRBD1. The CDR3 is made up of 17 amino acids. Germline V gene sequence: CDR1 LNHDA, CDR2 SQIVND (reference sequence). The trim removed 2 bases at V and 5 bases at J, leaving 10 bases unmatched.

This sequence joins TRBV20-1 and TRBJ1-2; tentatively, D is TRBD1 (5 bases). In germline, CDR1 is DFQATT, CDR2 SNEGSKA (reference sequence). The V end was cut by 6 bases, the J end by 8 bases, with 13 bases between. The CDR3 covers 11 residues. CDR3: CSAQGWGGYTF. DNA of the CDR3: TGCAGTGCCCAGGGCTGGGGCGGCTACACCTTC.

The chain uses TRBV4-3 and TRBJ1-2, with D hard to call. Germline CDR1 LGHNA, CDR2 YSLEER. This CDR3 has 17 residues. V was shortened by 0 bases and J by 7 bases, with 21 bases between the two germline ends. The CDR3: CASSQDRAGDVRIGYTF. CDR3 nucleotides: TGCGCCAGCAGCCAAGATCGCGCTGGTGATGTGCGAATTGGCTACACCTTC.

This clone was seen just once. CDR3 sequence reads: CAWSVQAAETQYF. The CDR3, as DNA: TGTGCCTGGAGTGTACAAGCGGCGGAGACCCAGTACTTC. The chain employs TRBV30 and TRBJ2-5; D possibly corresponds to TRBD2 (5 bases). Trimming took off 0 bases at V and 5 bases at J, with 10 bases between the two ends. The germline V gene encodes CDR1 GTSNPN and CDR2 SVGIG (reference sequence). CDR3 size: 13 residues.

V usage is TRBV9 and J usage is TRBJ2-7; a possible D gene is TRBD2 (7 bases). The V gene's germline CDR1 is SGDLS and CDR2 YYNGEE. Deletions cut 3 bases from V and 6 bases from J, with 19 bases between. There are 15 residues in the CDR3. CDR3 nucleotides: TGTGCCAGCAGCGCCCAGGGAGGGGGTATTGGCGAGCAGTACTTC. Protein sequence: CASSAQGGGIGEQYF.

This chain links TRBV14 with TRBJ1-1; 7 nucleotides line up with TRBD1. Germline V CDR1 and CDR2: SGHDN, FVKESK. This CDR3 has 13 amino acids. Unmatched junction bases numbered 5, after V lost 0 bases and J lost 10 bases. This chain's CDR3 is CASSQEWQGGAFF. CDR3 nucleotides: TGTGCCAGCAGCCAAGAGTGGCAGGGGGGAGCTTTCTTT.

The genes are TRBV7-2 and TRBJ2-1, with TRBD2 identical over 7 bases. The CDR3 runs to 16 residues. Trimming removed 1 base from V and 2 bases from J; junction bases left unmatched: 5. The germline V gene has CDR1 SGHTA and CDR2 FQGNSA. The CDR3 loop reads CASSLGGGPPYNEQFF. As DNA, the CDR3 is TGTGCCAGCAGCTTAGGGGGGGGTCCTCCCTACAATGAGCAGTTCTTC.